This TCR beta chain emerged from a study of blood T cell repertoires in COVID-19. The assay was immunoSEQ multiplex PCR, and TCRdb's table has in-frame clones only and misses some. The data show 50,000 to 75,000 clones, 85% to 90% seen once. V was clipped by 4 bases and J by 2 bases, with 16 bases between them. CDR3 length equals 16 residues. Germline loops: CDR1 MNHNS, CDR2 SASEGT. Input material: peripheral blood. The J gene is TRBJ2-3, the V gene TRBV6-1, with D possibly TRBD2 on 6 matching bases. This TCR was sampled from a man aged 55 to 70 with acute or convalescent COVID-19. CDR3 nucleotides: TGTGCCAGCAGTGCTCTACTCGGGGGTTACACAGATACGCAGTATTTT. Translated: CASSALLGGYTDTQYF.